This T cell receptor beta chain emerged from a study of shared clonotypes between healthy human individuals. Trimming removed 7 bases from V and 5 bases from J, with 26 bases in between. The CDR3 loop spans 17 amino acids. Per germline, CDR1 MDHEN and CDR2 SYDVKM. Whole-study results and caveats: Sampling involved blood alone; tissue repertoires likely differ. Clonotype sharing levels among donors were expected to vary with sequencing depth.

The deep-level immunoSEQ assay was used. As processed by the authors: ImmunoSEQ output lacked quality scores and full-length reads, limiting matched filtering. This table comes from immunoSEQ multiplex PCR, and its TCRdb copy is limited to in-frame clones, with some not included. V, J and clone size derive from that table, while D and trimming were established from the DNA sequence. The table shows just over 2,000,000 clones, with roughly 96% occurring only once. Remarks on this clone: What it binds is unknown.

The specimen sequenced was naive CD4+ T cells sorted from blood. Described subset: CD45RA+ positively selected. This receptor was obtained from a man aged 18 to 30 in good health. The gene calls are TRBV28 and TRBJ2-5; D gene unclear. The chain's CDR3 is CASTPRKSGSFMETQYF. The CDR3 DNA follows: TGTGCCAGCACCCCTAGGAAAAGTGGGTCATTTATGGAGACCCAGTACTTC.